The 18 T cell receptor beta chains in this list originate from one sample, sequenced in a study of blood T cells in healthy people across ages. A sample-barcoded 5' primer and a J-beta primer mix were used in a second PCR of roughly 6 to 11 cycles. In TCRdb, the 5' RACE reads were re-called with MiXCR into one record per CDR3 protein. This table has 910,000 or so distinct CDR3 sequences, roughly 51% appearing once. Sequences were obtained from blood. Receptors were obtained from an older woman in good health.

V gene TRBV3-1 combines with J gene TRBJ1-2; 8 nucleotides align to TRBD1. Germline loops: CDR1 LGHDT, CDR2 YNNKEL (reference sequence). V lost 1 base, J lost 3 bases, and 10 bases stayed unmatched. The CDR3 length is 17 residues. The CDR3 DNA sequence: TGTGCCAGCAGCCAAGTGGGGACAGGACCAGAGGACTATGGCTACACCTTC. The encoded protein is CASSQVGTGPEDYGYTF.

The chain has TRBV7-2 and TRBJ2-4; TRBD2 agrees at 7 bases. V gave up 0 bases and J gave up 13 bases; unmatched junction bases: 15. The CDR3 runs to 16 residues. Germline V lookup: CDR1 SGHTA, CDR2 FQGNSA. The CDR3 DNA reads as TGTGCCAGCAGCTTAGCGGGGCTAGTGGGAGGGAATGAGCAGTACTTC. Its translation is CASSLAGLVGGNEQYF.

This clonotype was observed a handful of times. V gene TRBV27 combines with J gene TRBJ2-1; possibly TRBD2 for D (5 bases). Germline CDR1 and CDR2: MNHEY and SMNVEV (reference sequence). The ends were cut back, 3 bases at V and 1 base at J, with 7 bases in the middle. The CDR3 is 14 amino acids. The DNA for the CDR3 is TGTGCCAGCAGTTTTGAGGGATCCTACAATGAGCAGTTCTTC. Residues: CASSFEGSYNEQFF.

This clonotype has a handful of counts. CDR3 coding DNA: TGCAGTGCTAGAGATCGAATTAGCGGGGGCTCCACAGATACGCAGTATTTT. The encoded protein is CSARDRISGGSTDTQYF. The chain combines TRBV20-1 with TRBJ2-3; 9 bases agree with TRBD2. The CDR3 has 17 residues. The junction had 9 bases not matched to a gene; V was cut back by 0 bases and J by 2 bases. Looked up from germline, CDR1 is DFQATT and CDR2 is SNEGSKA (reference sequence).

V usage is TRBV27 and J usage is TRBJ2-5; unclear D gene. The last part of the DNA fits TRBJ2-7 better; the J call may be wrong. The CDR3 runs to 14 residues. The germline V gene encodes CDR1 MNHEY and CDR2 SMNVEV (reference sequence). The chain's CDR3 is CASSTPLKYYEQYF. Here the CDR3 DNA reads TGTGCCAGCAGTACGCCGTTGAAGTACTACGAGCAGTACTTC.

The V and J genes are TRBV10-3 and TRBJ2-7; TRBD1 agrees at 12 bases. Germline loops: CDR1 ENHRY, CDR2 SYGVKD. The CDR3 runs 15 residues. Trimming removed 5 bases from V and 3 bases from J; junction bases left unmatched: 5. CDR3 sequence (DNA): TGTGCCATCAGTAAGGGACAGGGGGCTTACTACGAGCAGTACTTC. It specifies CAISKGQGAYYEQYF.

The rearrangement links TRBV4-1 to TRBJ2-1; 7 nucleotides align to TRBD2. Germline V gene data show CDR1 as MGHRA and CDR2 as YSYEKL. This CDR3 has 20 residues. J gave up 4 bases and V 0 bases, and 18 bases lay outside the gene matches. The CDR3 spells CASSQEQRRGGSRSYNEQFF. The CDR3, as DNA: TGCGCCAGCAGCCAAGAGCAGAGGCGGGGCGGGAGCCGTTCATACAATGAGCAGTTCTTC.

The table lists this clonotype with a few counts. This chain joins TRBV6-5 and TRBJ2-5; 7 bases line up with TRBD2. The J call may not be correct, given that the DNA end is closer to TRBJ2-7. Per the germline V gene, CDR1 is MNHEY and CDR2 is SVGAGI. The CDR3 is 13 amino acids. Here the CDR3 reads CASSNGRGGEQYF. DNA for the CDR3: TGTGCCAGCAGCAACGGCCGCGGGGGCGAGCAGTACTTC.

This clonotype was detected a few times. The rearrangement links TRBV27 to TRBJ2-3; 8 positions agree with TRBD1. CDR1 is MNHEY, CDR2 SMNVEV, per germline (reference sequence). The CDR3 has 12 amino acids. After removal of 8 bases from V and 9 bases from J, the junction contained 7 bases not matched to a gene. This CDR3 is CASEDRVLTQYF. The CDR3 DNA follows: TGTGCCAGCGAGGACAGGGTACTGACGCAGTATTTT.

This clonotype was observed a few times. This chain links TRBV12-3 or TRBV12-4 with TRBJ2-1, with D hard to call. This CDR3 is built from 13 residues. The germline V and J ends were trimmed by 2 bases and 9 bases, with 11 bases remaining between them. The CDR3 nucleotides read TGTGCCAGCAGTTTAAAGGAGATAAGTGAGCAGTTCTTC. As protein: CASSLKEISEQFF.

The sample holds many counts of this clonotype. The chain recombines TRBV14 with TRBJ2-1, with no clear D. V was shortened by 5 bases and J by 6 bases, with 5 bases between the two germline ends. The CDR3 totals 11 residues. Germline CDR1 SGHDN, CDR2 FVKESK. As DNA, the CDR3 is TGTGCCAGCAGCGTGCGCAATGAGCAGTTCTTC. It codes for CASSVRNEQFF.

The V call is TRBV30, the J call TRBJ2-3, with 9 bases fitting TRBD2. CDR1 and CDR2 (germline): GTSNPN, SVGIG (reference sequence). The CDR3 has 15 residues. This CDR3 reads CPRKPAGGGTDTQYF. The CDR3 bases are TGTCCCCGAAAACCAGCGGGAGGTGGCACAGATACGCAGTATTTT.

This clonotype showed up just a few times. V is TRBV28 and J is TRBJ2-7; the D gene could be TRBD1 or TRBD2 (5 bases each). The V end was cut by 7 bases, the J end by 0 bases, with 16 bases between. Germline V gene sequence: CDR1 MDHEN, CDR2 SYDVKM. The CDR3 has 15 amino acids. The CDR3 loop is CASTEGQGRSYEQYF. For the CDR3, the DNA is TGTGCCAGCACCGAGGGCCAGGGACGCTCCTACGAGCAGTACTTC.

In its sample, this clonotype was seen many times. The chain couples TRBV4-3 to TRBJ2-7; TRBD1 agrees at 8 bases. The CDR3 consists of 15 residues. J gave up 0 bases and V 1 base, and 2 bases lay outside the gene matches. Germline loops: CDR1 LGHNA, CDR2 YSLEER. CDR3 amino acids: CASSQGTGLSYEQYF. The DNA for the CDR3 is TGCGCCAGCAGCCAAGGGACAGGGCTCTCCTACGAGCAGTACTTC.

The count of this clonotype is one. The junction departs from germline at one end; a sequencing error may be responsible. The genes are TRBV20-1 and TRBJ2-7; 11 nucleotides line up with TRBD1. CDR3 length: 14 amino acids. The germline gives CDR1 DFQATT, CDR2 SNEGSKA (reference sequence). CDR3 sequence: CGANGQGARYEQYF. CDR3 DNA: TGCGGTGCTAACGGACAGGGGGCGAGGTACGAGCAGTACTTC.

The genes are TRBV29-1 and TRBJ2-7, with 7 positions matching TRBD2. V shed 7 bases and J 4 bases; nucleotides not matched to a gene: 16. The CDR3 totals 15 residues. Germline CDR1 reads SQVTM; CDR2 reads ANQGSEA. The DNA of the CDR3 is TGCAGCGCTAGAGGCACTAAGCGGGGTTTGTACGAGCAGTACTTC. Translating it yields CSARGTKRGLYEQYF.

This sequence joins TRBV14 and TRBJ2-7, with D maybe TRBD2 (5 bases). The closer fit of TRBJ2-5 to the DNA end suggests the J call may be wrong. The CDR3 length is 15 residues. Germline V lookup: CDR1 SGHDN, CDR2 FVKESK. CDR3 region: CASSPGSVASETQYF. In nucleotides, the CDR3 is TGTGCCAGCAGCCCGGGTAGCGTCGCGTCCGAGACCCAGTACTTC.

This sequence joins TRBV11-2 and TRBJ2-7, with D tentatively TRBD1 (6 bases). The V gene's germline CDR1 is SGHAT and CDR2 FQNNGV. Trimming stripped 1 base from V and 4 bases from J, with 14 bases between. The CDR3 is 15 residues long. The CDR3 coding sequence is TGTGCCAGCAGCTTAGCGAGGTCAGGGGAGTACGAGCAGTACTTC. Translation gives CASSLARSGEYEQYF.